This TCR beta chain was sequenced for a study of blood T cell repertoires in COVID-19. Turning to this clone: The sample contains more than one DNA sequence encoding this CDR3.

TCRdb's copy holds only in-frame clones and misses some; the assay was immunoSEQ multiplex PCR. The data contain 200,000 to 250,000 clones, more than 75% of them singletons. Germline-derived CDR1 and CDR2 are MDHEN and SYDVKM. V lost 5 bases to trimming and J lost 4 bases, with 6 bases between them. The CDR3 has 12 residues. The sequence was collected from a man aged 35 to 55 with active or convalescent COVID-19. Sequencing input: peripheral blood. The chain combines TRBV28 with TRBJ1-5, with D unresolved. The CDR3 spells CASSPSNQPQHF. In DNA form, the CDR3 reads TGTGCCAGCAGTCCTAGTAATCAGCCCCAGCATTTT.